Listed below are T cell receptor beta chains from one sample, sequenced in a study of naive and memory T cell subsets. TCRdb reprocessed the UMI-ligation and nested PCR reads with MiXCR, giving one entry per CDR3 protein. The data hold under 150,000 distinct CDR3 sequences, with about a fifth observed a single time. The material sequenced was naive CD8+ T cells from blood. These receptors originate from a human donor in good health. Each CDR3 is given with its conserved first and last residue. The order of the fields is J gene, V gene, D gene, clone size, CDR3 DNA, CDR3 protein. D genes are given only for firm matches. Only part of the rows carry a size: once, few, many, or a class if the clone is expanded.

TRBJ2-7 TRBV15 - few TGTGCCACCAGCAGAGATCCGACAGTCTCCTACGAGCAGTACTTC CATSRDPTVSYEQYF
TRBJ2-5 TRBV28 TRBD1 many TGTGCCAGCAGTAGGACAGGGGGCCAAGAGACCCAGTACTTC CASSRTGGQETQYF
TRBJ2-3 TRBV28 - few TGTGCCAGCAGTCCAAGGGGAGCCACAGATACGCAGTATTTT CASSPRGATDTQYF
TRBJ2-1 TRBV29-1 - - TGCAGCGCGTACAAAGACCCACCGGCGTTCTTC CSAYKDPPAFF
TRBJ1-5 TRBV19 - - TGTGCCAGTAGTTCAGGTGGACGGGTCGACAATCAGCCCCAGCATTTT CASSSGGRVDNQPQHF
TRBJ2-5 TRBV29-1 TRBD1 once TGCAGCGTTGACAGGGGGCGGCAAGAGACCCAGTACTTC CSVDRGRQETQYF
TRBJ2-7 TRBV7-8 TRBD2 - TGTGCCAGCAGCTCAGAGGGGACTAGCGGGACGTACGAGCAGTACTTC CASSSEGTSGTYEQYF
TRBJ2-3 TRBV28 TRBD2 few TGTGCCAGCAGTATCCTAGCGGGAGGGAGTTTTAGCACAGATACGCAGTATTTT CASSILAGGSFSTDTQYF
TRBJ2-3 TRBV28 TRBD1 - TGTGCCAGCAGTTGGGGAACAGGGGGCGACACAGATACGCAGTATTTT CASSWGTGGDTDTQYF
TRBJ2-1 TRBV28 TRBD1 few TGTGCCGTCCCAGGGGGACCTCTGGACAATGAGCAGTTCTTC CAVPGGPLDNEQFF
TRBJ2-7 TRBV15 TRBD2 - TGTGCCACCAGCAGGAGCGGGAGAGAGTGGGAGCAGTACTTC CATSRSGREWEQYF
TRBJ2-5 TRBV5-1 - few TGCGCCAGCAGCTTGTACCCGCTAGAGGGATCAGAGACCCAGTACTTC CASSLYPLEGSETQYF
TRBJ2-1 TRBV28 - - TGTGCCACCACCCCGAGACCCGAGCCCTACAATGAGCAGTTCTTC CATTPRPEPYNEQFF
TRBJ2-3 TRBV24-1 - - TGTGCCACCAGTGACCGTCATACGCAGTATTTT CATSDRHTQYF
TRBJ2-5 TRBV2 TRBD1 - TGTGCCAGCACTGAATCGGACAGGGAGCAAGAGACCCAGTACTTC CASTESDREQETQYF
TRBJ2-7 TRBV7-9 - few TGTGCCAGCAGCTTAGAGGTCTTGTCTGTCGAGCAGTACTTC CASSLEVLSVEQYF
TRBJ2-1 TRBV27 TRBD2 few TGTGCCAGCAGTTTATGGGGACTAGCGGGAGACAATGAGCAGTTCTTC CASSLWGLAGDNEQFF
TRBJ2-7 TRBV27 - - TGTGCCAGCAGTTTTACTGGGGACGAGCAGTACTTC CASSFTGDEQYF
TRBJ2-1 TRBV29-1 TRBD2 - TGCAGCTCCTTGATAGCGGGGAAAGACAATGAGCAGTTCTTC CSSLIAGKDNEQFF
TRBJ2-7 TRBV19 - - TGTGCCAGTAGGGGAAGGGACTCCATTACCTACGAGCAGTACTTC CASRGRDSITYEQYF
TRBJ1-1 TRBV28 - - TGTGCCAGCAGTGCCCCTACAGCGGGGACTGAAGCTTTCTTT CASSAPTAGTEAFF
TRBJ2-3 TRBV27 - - TGTGCCAGCAGCCCTGGGTGGCCAGATACGCAGTATTTT CASSPGWPDTQYF
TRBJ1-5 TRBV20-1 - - TGCAGTGCTAGAGCCCCTTATCAGCCCCAGCATTTT CSARAPYQPQHF
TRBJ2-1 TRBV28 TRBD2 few TGTGCCAGCGGACCAAGACTAGCGGGAGAGTCGGATGAGCAGTTCTTC CASGPRLAGESDEQFF
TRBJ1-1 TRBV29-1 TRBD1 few TGCAGCGTTGTCCCGGGACAGGGAATGAACACTGAAGCTTTCTTT CSVVPGQGMNTEAFF
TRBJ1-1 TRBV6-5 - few TGTGCCAGCAGTCAAACCGACAGGTCCTACGAGAAAGCTTTCTTT CASSQTDRSYEKAFF
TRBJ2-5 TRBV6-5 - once TGTGCCAGCAGTTATAACGGGGAAGAGACCCAGTACTTC CASSYNGEETQYF
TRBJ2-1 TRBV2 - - TGTGCCCAAGTGTCGGTTAGCAATGAGCAGTTCTTC CAQVSVSNEQFF
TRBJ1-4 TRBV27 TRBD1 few TGTGCCAGCAGTTTAATGGACAGGGTAGCAACTAATGAAAAACTGTTTTTT CASSLMDRVATNEKLFF
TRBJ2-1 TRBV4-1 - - TGCGCCAGCAGCCCGGGGAGGCCCAATGAGCAGCTCTTC CASSPGRPNEQLF
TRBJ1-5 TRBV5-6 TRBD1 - TGTGCCAGCAGCTCGGGACAGACCCAGCCCCAGCATTTT CASSSGQTQPQHF
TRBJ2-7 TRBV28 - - TGTGCCAGCAGTCTCTCAGGGTTAGCCTACGAGCAGTACTTC CASSLSGLAYEQYF
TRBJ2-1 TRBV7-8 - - TGTGCCAGCAGCTTAGATAGAGAGGTGCAGTTCTTC CASSLDREVQFF
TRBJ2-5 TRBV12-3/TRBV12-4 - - TGTGCCAGCAGTTTGGTCTTCCAAGAGACCCAGTACTTC CASSLVFQETQYF
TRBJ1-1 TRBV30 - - TGTGCCTGGAGTCCCACCACAACGTACAGGGAGAACACTGAAGCTTTCTTT CAWSPTTTYRENTEAFF
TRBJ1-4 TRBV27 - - TGTGCCAGCAGTTTAGGACTTTATGGGGAAAAACTGTTTTTT CASSLGLYGEKLFF
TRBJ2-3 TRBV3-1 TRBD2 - TGTGCCAGCAGCCTTACACGGACTAGCGGGAGATCGGATACGCAGTATTTT CASSLTRTSGRSDTQYF
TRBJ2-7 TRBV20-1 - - TGCAGTGCTAGTCCCCCAGGGGTTTACTACGAGCAGTACTTC CSASPPGVYYEQYF
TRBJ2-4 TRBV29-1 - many TGCAGCGTTGTCGGGGAAAACATTCAGTACTTC CSVVGENIQYF
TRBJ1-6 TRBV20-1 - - TGCAGTGCTAGAGATCCCGGGCTCACAGGGTCCTATAATTCACCCCTCCACTTT CSARDPGLTGSYNSPLHF
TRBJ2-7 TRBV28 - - TGTGCCAGCAGTTCCACCGCAGGGGTACGGGCCTACGAGCAGTACTTC CASSSTAGVRAYEQYF
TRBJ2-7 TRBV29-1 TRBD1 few TGCAGCGTCGAGGGGGCAACCTACGAGCAGTACTTC CSVEGATYEQYF
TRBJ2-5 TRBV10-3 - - TGTGCCATCAGTGATTCGGGACAAGAGACCCAGTACTTC CAISDSGQETQYF
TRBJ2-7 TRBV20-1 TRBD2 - TGCAGTGCTAAGGAGCGGGAGGCCCTAATTTACGAGCAGTACTTC CSAKEREALIYEQYF
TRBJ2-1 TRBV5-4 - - TGTGCCAGCAGCGATACAGACAATGAGCAGTTCTTC CASSDTDNEQFF
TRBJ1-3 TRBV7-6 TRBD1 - TGTGCCAGCAGCTCTCCGGGACAGGGGACTGGAAACACCATATATTTT CASSSPGQGTGNTIYF
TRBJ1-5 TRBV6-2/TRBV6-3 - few TGTGCCAGCAGTTACACCCCGATCGCACAGCCCCAGCATTTT CASSYTPIAQPQHF
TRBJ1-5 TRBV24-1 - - TGTGCCACCAGTGGGAAATATAGCAATCAGCCCCAGCATTTT CATSGKYSNQPQHF
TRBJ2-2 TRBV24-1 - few TGTGCCACCAGCGCTACAGGGATTGGGACCTTTGACACCGGGGAGCTGTTTTTT CATSATGIGTFDTGELFF
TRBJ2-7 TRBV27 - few TGTGCCGTCGGGAGTGGCTACGAGCAGTACTTC CAVGSGYEQYF
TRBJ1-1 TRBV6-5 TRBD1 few TGTGCCAGCAGTGACAGGGATTTGACTGAAGCTTTCTTT CASSDRDLTEAFF
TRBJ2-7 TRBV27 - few TGTGCCAGCAGTATTATCACGACAGGTGGGGGTTACGAGCAGTACTTC CASSIITTGGGYEQYF
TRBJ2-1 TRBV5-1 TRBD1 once TGCGCCAGCGAACCCGGGACAGGGGGCTTAGATGAGCAGTTCTTC CASEPGTGGLDEQFF
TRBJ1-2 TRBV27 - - TGTGCCAGCAGTTTAAGCGGGAGCGGCTACACCTTC CASSLSGSGYTF
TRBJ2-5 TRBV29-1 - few TGCAGCGTTGCGGGGGTGAGAGAGACCCAGTACTTC CSVAGVRETQYF
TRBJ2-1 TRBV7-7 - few TGTGCTAGCAGCTTGGAACAAGTGGGTGAGCAGTTCTTC CASSLEQVGEQFF
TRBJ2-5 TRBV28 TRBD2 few TGTGCCAGCAGTTTATGGCTAGCGGAGCAAGAGACCCAGTACTTC CASSLWLAEQETQYF
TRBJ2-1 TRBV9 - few TGTGCCAGCAGCTGGGAGGACTACAATGAGCAGTTCTTC CASSWEDYNEQFF
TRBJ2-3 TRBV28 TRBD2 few TGTGCCAGCAGTTTCCAAGAATATAGGACTAGCGGGCGCACAGATACGCAGTATTTT CASSFQEYRTSGRTDTQYF
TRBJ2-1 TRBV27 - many TGTGCCAGCAGTTTATTGGGGCCCAACCCTTACAATGAGCAGTTCTTC CASSLLGPNPYNEQFF